Reported below is one T cell receptor beta chain. Measured with immunoSEQ multiplex PCR; TCRdb has only the in-frame clones, and not every one. The sample consists of roughly 350,000 clones, approximately 92% of them appearing once. This specimen belongs to a study of blood T cell repertoires in COVID-19. Self-reported history from a screening survey and questionnaire set each donor's cohort. The germline gives CDR1 LNHDA, CDR2 SQIVND (reference sequence). This CDR3 comprises 13 residues. The ends were cut back, 9 bases at V and 5 bases at J, with 16 bases in the middle. The material sequenced was PBMCs or T cells enriched from blood (not recorded which). This sequence originates from a woman aged 25-40 years who had recovered from COVID-19. V and J are TRBV19 and TRBJ1-1; D gene ambiguous. CDR3 region: CASTGLGWTEAFF. The CDR3 nucleotides read TGTGCCAGCACTGGACTGGGTTGGACTGAAGCTTTCTTT.